The sequence of this T cell receptor (beta chain) was determined in a study of blood T cells in healthy people across ages. This CDR3 has 17 amino acids. Trimming shortened V by 3 bases and J by 1 base, and 21 bases separated the two germline ends. The germline V gene encodes CDR1 SQVTM and CDR2 ANQGSEA. Study outcomes and limitations: Roughly linearly, TCR beta diversity per million T cells fell as age increased.

Isolating PBMCs gave at least 6.5 million of these cells per sample. This clonotype has a handful of counts. Its antigen is still unknown. Through a sample-barcoded 5' primer and a J-beta primer mix, a second PCR was run for roughly 6 to 12 cycles. TCRdb analysed the 5' RACE reads with MiXCR anew, one entry per CDR3 protein. The table has 550,000 to 750,000 distinct CDR3 sequences, around 20% seen once; the top ten hold roughly 3.6%. Specimen: blood. The chain couples TRBV29-1 to TRBJ1-2; a weak D match, TRBD1 (6 bases). This receptor was taken from a man in his 70s in good health. Here the CDR3 reads CSVDRGMTGSLNYGYTF. The CDR3 DNA reads as TGCAGCGTTGACCGCGGGATGACAGGAAGCCTTAACTATGGCTACACCTTC.